This T cell receptor (beta chain) was profiled in a study of beta chain features in type 1 diabetes. Study background: Examination covered roughly 100,000,000 sorted cells spanning all samples. Study-level points and caveats: For type 1 diabetes patients, VDJ junctions showed fewer insertions and more deletions.

This clone was seen a few times. Its antigen is currently unknown. It was one heparinised blood draw, averaging about 116 mL, that each donor gave. In all sorted populations, purity surpassed 98%. Trimming shortened V by 5 bases and J by 4 bases, and 15 bases separated the two germline ends. CDR1 SGHVS and CDR2 FNYEAQ come from the germline V gene. CDR3 length: 15 amino acids. Since all of the isolated RNA was reverse transcribed, expressed TCRB transcripts were what got sequenced. Data came from immunoSEQ multiplex PCR; TCRdb stores just in-frame clones and leaves some out. The data contain a few hundred thousand clones, 9.6% of them seen just once; the ten biggest clones take up 0.03% to 0.04%.

This chain joins TRBV7-6 and TRBJ2-1, with a tentative D call TRBD2 (5 bases). This TCR was recovered from a woman under 30 in good health. Sequencing used naive CD4+ T cells from blood. The CDR3 sequence is CASSNSRSGYNEQFF. The CDR3 coding sequence is TGTGCCAGCAGCAACAGTCGTTCGGGGTACAATGAGCAGTTCTTC.